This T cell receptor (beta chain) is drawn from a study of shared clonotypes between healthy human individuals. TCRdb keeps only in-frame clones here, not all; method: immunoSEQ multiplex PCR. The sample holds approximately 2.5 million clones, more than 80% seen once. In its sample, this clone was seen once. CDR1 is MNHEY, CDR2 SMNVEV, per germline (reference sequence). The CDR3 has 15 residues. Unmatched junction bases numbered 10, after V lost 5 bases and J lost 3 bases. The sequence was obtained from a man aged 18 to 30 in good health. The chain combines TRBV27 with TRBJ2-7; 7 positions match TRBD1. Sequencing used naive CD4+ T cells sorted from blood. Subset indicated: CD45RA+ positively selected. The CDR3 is CASSIRPGQNYEQYF. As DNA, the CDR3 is TGTGCCAGCAGTATTCGCCCGGGACAGAACTACGAGCAGTACTTC.